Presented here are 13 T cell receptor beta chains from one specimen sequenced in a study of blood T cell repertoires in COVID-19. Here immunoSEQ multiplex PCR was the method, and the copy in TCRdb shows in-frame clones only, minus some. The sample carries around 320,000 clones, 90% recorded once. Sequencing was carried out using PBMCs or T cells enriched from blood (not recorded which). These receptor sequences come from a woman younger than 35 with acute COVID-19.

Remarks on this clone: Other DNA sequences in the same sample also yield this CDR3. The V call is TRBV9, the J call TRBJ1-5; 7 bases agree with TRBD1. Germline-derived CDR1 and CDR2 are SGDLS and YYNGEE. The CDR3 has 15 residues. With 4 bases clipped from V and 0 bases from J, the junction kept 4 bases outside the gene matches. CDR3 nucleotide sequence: TGTGCCAGCAGCCCCGGGACAGTTAGCAATCAGCCCCAGCATTTT. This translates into CASSPGTVSNQPQHF.

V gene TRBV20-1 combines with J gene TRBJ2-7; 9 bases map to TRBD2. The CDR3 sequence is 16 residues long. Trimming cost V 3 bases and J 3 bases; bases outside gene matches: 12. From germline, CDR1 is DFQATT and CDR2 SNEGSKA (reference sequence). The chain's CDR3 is CSASSEAGGSNYEQYF. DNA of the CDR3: TGCAGTGCTAGTAGTGAAGCGGGAGGCTCCAACTACGAGCAGTACTTC.

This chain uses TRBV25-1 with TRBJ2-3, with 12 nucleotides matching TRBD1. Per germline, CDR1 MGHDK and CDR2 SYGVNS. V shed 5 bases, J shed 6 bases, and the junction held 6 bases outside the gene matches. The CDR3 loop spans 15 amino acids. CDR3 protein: CASSPGQGALDTQYF. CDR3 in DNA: TGTGCCAGCAGTCCGGGACAGGGGGCTTTGGATACGCAGTATTTT.

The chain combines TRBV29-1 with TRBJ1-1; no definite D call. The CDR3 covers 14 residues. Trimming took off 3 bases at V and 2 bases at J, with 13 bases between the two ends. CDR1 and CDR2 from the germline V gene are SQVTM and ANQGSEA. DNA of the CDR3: TGCAGCGTTGAGTTCCGTCAGTCAAACACTGAAGCTTTCTTT. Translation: CSVEFRQSNTEAFF. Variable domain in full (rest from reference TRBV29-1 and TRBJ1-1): SAVISQKPSRDICQRGTSLTIQCQVDSQVTMMFWYRQQPGQSLTLIATANQGSEATYESGFVIDKFPISRPNLTFSTLTVSNMSPEDSSIYLCSVEFRQSNTEAFFGQGTRLTVV.

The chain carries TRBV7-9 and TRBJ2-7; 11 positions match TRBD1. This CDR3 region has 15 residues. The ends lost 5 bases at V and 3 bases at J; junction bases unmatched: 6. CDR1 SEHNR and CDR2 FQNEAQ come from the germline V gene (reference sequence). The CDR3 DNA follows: TGTGCCAGCAGCCCACGGACAGGGGGCGTCTACGAGCAGTACTTC. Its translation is CASSPRTGGVYEQYF.

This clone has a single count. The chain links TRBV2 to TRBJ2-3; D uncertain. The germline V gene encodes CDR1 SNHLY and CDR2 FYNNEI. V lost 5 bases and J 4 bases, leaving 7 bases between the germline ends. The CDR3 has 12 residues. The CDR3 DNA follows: TGTGCCAGCAGTTCAGTGGCAGATACGCAGTATTTT. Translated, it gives CASSSVADTQYF.

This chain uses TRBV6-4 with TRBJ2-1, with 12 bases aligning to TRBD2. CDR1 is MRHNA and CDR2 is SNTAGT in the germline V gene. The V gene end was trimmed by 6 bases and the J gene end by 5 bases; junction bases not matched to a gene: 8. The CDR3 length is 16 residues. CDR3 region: CASSDDTSGGHNEQFF. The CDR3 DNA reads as TGTGCCAGCAGCGATGACACTAGCGGGGGGCACAATGAGCAGTTCTTC.

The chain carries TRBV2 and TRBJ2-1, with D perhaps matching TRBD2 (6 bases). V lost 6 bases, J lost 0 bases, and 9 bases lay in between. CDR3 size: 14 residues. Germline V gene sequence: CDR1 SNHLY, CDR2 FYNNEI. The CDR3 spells CASSSGSSYNEQFF. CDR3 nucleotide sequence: TGTGCCAGCAGCTCCGGGAGCTCCTACAATGAGCAGTTCTTC.

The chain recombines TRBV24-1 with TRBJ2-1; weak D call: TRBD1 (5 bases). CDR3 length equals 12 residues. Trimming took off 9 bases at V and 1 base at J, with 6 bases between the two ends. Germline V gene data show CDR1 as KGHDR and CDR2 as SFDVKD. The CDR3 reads CATAGSYNEQFF. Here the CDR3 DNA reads TGTGCCACCGCAGGGTCCTACAATGAGCAGTTCTTC.

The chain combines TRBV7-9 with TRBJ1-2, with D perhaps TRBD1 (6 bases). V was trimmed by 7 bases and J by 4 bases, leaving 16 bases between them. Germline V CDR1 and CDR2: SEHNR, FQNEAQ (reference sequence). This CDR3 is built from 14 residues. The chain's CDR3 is CASTPKGDPYGYTF. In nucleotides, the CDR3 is TGTGCCAGCACCCCTAAGGGGGACCCCTATGGCTACACCTTC.

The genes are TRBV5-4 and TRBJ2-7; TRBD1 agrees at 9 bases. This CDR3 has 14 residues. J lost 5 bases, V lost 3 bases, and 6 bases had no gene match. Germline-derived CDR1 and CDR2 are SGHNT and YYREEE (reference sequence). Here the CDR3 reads CASSSRDRVNEQYF. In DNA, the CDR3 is TGTGCCAGCAGCTCCCGGGACAGGGTGAACGAGCAGTACTTC.

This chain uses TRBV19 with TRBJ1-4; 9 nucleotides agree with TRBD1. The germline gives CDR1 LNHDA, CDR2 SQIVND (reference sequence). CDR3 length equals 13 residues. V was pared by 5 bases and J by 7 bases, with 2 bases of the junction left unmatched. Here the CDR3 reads CASSLGQGEKLFF. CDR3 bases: TGTGCCAGTAGTCTGGGACAGGGTGAAAAACTGTTTTTT.

CDR3 residues: CASSLALAGDQFF. The CDR3 bases are TGTGCCAGCAGCTTAGCGCTAGCGGGAGATCAGTTCTTC. V gene TRBV11-3 combines with J gene TRBJ2-1; 10 bases align to TRBD2. The junction had 4 bases not matched to a gene; V was cut back by 1 base and J by 13 bases. The CDR3 covers 13 residues. The germline V gene has CDR1 SGHNT and CDR2 YENEEA.